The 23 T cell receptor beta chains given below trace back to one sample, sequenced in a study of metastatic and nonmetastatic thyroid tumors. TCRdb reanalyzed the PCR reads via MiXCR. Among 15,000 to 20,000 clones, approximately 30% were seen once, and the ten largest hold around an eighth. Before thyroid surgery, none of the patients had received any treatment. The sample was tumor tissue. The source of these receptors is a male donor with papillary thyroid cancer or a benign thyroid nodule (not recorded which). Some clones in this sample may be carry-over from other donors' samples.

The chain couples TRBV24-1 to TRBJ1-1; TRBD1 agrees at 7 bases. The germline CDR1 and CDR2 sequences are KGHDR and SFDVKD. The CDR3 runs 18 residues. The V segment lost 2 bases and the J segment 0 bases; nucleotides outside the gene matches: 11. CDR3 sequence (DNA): TGTGCCACCAGTGATTCGCCAGCGGGACAGCTATTGAACACTGAAGCTTTCTTT. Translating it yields CATSDSPAGQLLNTEAFF.

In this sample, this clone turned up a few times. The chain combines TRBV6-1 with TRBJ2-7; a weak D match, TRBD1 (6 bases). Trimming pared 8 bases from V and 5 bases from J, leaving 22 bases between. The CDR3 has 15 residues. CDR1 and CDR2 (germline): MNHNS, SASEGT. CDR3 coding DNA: TGTGCCAGCGGGGCGTGGGGTCAGGGGAGAGACGAGCAGTACTTC. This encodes CASGAWGQGRDEQYF.

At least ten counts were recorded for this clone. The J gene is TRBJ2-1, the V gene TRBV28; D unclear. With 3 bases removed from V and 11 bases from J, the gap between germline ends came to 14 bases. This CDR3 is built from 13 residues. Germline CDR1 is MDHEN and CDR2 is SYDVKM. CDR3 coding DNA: TGTGCCAGCAGTTTCCGTGGAAGGAGCCAGCAGTTCTTC. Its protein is CASSFRGRSQQFF.

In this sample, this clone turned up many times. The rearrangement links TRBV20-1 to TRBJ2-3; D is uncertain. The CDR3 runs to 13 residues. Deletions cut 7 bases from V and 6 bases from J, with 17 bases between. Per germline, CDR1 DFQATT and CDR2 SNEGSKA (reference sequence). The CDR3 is CSGWTPPVDTQYF. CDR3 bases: TGCAGTGGTTGGACCCCCCCGGTCGATACGCAGTATTTT.

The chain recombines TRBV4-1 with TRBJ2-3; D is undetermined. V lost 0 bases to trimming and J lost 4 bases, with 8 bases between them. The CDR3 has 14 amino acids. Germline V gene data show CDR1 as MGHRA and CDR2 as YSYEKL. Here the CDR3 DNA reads TGCGCCAGCAGCCAAGATGAGGTGGCAGATACGCAGTATTTT. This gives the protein CASSQDEVADTQYF.

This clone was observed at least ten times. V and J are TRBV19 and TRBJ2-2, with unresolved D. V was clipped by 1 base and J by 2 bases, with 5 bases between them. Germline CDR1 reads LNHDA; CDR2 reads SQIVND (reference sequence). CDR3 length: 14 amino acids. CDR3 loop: CASSIGGNTGELFF. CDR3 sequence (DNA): TGTGCCAGTAGTATAGGGGGAAACACCGGGGAGCTGTTTTTT.

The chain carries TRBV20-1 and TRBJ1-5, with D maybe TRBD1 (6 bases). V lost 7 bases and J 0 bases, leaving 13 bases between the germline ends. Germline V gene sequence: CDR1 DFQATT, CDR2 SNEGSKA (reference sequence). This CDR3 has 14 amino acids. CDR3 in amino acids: CSVESGDSNQPQHF. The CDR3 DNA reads TGCAGTGTCGAGTCAGGGGATAGCAATCAGCCCCAGCATTTT.

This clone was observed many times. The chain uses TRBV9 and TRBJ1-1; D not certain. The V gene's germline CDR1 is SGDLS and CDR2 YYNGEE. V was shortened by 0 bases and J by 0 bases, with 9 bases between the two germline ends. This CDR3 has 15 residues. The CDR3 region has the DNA TGTGCCAGCAGCGTAGGGGAGGGTATGAACACTGAAGCTTTCTTT. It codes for CASSVGEGMNTEAFF.

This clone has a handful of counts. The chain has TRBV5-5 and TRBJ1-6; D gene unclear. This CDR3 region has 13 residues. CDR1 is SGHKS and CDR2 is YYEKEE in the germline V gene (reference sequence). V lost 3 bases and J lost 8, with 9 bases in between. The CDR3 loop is CASSSFTDSPLHF. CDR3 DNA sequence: TGTGCCAGCAGCTCCTTCACGGATTCACCCCTCCACTTT.

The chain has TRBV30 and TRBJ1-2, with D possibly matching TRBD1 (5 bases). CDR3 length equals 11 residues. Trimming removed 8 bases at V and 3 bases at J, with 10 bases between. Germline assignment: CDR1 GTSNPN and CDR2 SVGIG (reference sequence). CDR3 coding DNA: TGTGCCAGCGAGGGGTACTATGGCTACACCTTC. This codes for CASEGYYGYTF.

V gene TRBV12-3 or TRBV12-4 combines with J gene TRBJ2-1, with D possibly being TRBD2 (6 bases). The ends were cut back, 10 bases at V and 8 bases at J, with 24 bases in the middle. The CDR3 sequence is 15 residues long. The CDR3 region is CATTGEVGSVYEQFF. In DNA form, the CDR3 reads TGTGCCACCACTGGGGAGGTCGGGAGTGTTTATGAGCAGTTCTTC.

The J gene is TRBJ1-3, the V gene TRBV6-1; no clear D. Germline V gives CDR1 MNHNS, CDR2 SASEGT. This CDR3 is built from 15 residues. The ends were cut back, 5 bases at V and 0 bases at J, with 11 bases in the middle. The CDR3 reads CASSPTVSSGNTIYF. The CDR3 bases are TGTGCCAGCAGTCCCACAGTGTCCTCTGGAAACACCATATATTTT.

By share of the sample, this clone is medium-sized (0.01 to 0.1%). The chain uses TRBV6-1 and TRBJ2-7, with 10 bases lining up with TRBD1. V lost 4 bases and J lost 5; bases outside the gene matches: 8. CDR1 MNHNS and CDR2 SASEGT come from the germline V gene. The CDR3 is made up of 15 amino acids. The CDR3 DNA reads TGTGCCAGCAGTGCCGGGACAGGGGCCTTCCACGAGCAGTACTTC. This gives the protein CASSAGTGAFHEQYF.

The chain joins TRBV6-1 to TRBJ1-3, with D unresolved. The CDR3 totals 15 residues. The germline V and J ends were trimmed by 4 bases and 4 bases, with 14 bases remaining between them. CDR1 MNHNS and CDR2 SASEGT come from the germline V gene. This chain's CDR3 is CASSGQRSAGNTIYF. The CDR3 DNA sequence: TGTGCCAGCAGTGGTCAGAGGAGCGCCGGAAACACCATATATTTT.

In nucleotides, the CDR3 is TGTGCCAGCAGCCCCGGGACTAGGACCTCCTACGAGCAGTACTTC. It translates to CASSPGTRTSYEQYF. This sequence joins TRBV11-2 and TRBJ2-7; TRBD2 matches 8 bases. From germline, CDR1 is SGHAT and CDR2 FQNNGV. J was trimmed by 0 bases and V by 5 bases; bases with no gene match: 6. There are 15 residues in the CDR3.

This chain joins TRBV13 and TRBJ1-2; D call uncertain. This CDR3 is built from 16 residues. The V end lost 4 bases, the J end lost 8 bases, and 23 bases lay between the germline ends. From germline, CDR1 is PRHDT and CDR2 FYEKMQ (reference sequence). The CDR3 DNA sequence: TGTGCCAGCAGCTCCTCCTTGGGCACGGTTATTCAGGGCTACACCTTC. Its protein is CASSSSLGTVIQGYTF.

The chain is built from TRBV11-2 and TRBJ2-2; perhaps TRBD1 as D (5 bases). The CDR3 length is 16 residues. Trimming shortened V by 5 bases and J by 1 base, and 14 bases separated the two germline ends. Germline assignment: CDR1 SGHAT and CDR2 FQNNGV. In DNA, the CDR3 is TGTGCCAGCAGCGAGAAACAGGCCTTGAACACCGGGGAGCTGTTTTTT. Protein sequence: CASSEKQALNTGELFF.

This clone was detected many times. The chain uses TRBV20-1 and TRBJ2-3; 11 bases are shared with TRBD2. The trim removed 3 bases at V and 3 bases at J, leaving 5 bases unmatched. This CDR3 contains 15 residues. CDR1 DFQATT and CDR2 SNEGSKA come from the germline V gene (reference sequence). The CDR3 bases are TGCAGTGCTAGCCCACTAGCGGGAGTAACAGATACGCAGTATTTT. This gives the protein CSASPLAGVTDTQYF.

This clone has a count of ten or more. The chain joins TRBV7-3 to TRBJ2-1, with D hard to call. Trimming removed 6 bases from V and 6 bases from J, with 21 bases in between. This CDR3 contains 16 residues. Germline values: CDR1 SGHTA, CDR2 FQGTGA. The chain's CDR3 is CASRLRDHHYCNEQFF. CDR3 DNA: TGTGCCAGCAGGCTACGAGATCACCACTACTGCAATGAGCAGTTCTTC.

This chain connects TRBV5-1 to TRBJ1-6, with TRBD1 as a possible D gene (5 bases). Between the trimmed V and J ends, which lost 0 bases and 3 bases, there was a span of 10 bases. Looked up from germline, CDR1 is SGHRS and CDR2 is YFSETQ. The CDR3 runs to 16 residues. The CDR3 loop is CASSLVGARYNSPLHF. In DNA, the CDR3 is TGCGCCAGCAGCTTGGTAGGGGCCCGCTATAATTCACCCCTCCACTTT.

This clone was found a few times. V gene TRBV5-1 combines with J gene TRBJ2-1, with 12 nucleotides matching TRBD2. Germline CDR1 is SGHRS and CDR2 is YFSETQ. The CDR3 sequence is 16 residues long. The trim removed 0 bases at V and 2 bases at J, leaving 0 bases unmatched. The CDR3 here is CASSLGTSGTYNEQFF. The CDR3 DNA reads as TGCGCCAGCAGCTTGGGGACTAGCGGGACCTACAATGAGCAGTTCTTC.

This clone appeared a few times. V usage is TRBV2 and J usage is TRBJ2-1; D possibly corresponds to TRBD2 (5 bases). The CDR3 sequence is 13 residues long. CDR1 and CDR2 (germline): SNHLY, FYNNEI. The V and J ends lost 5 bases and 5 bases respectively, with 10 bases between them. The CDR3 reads CASSRGGHNEQFF. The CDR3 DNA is TGTGCCAGCAGTCGCGGAGGACACAATGAGCAGTTCTTC.

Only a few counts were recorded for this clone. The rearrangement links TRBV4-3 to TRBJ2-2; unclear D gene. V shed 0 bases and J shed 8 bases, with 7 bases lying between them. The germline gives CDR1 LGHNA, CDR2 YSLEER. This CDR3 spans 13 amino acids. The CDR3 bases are TGCGCCAGCAGCCAAGATCGGATAGGGGAGCTGTTTTTT. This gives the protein CASSQDRIGELFF.